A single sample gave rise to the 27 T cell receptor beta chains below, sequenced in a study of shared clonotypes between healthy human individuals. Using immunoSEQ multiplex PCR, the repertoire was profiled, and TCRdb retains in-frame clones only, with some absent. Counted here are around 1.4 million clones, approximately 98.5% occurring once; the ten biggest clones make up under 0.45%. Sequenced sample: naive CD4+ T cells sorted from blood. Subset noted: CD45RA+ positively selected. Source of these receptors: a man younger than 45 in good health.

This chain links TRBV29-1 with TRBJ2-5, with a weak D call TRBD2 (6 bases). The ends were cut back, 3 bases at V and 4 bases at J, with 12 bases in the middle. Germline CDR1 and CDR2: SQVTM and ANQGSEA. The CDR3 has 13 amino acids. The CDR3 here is CSVDDRGRETQYF. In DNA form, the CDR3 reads TGCAGCGTTGATGACCGGGGGAGAGAGACCCAGTACTTC. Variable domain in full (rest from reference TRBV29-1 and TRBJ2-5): SAVISQKPSRDICQRGTSLTIQCQVDSQVTMMFWYRQQPGQSLTLIATANQGSEATYESGFVIDKFPISRPNLTFSTLTVSNMSPEDSSIYLCSVDDRGRETQYFGPGTRLLVL.

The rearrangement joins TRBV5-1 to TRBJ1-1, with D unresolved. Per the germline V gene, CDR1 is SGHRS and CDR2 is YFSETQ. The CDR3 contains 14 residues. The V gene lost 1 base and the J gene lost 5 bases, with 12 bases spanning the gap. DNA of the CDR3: TGCGCCAGCAGCTTGTTTGGAGAGTGGACTGAAGCTTTCTTT. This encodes CASSLFGEWTEAFF.

CDR3: CASRDSEGVYEQYF. The CDR3 DNA sequence: TGTGCCAGCAGAGATAGCGAGGGAGTGTACGAGCAGTACTTC. The chain links TRBV27 to TRBJ2-7; maybe TRBD2 (5 bases). Germline V gives CDR1 MNHEY, CDR2 SMNVEV (reference sequence). CDR3 size: 14 residues. Trimming stripped 6 bases from V and 4 bases from J, with 16 bases between.

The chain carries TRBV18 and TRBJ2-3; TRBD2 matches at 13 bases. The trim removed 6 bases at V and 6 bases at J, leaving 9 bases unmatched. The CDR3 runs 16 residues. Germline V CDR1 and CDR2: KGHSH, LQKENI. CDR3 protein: CASSQTSGRLMDTQYF. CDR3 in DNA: TGTGCCAGCTCCCAGACTAGCGGGAGGTTAATGGATACGCAGTATTTT.

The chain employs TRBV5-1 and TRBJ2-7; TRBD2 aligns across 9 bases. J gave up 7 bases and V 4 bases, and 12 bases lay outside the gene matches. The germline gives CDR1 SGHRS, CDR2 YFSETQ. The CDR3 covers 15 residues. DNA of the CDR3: TGCGCCAGCAGCCATTTTAGCGGGGGACTTAAGGAGCAGTACTTC. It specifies CASSHFSGGLKEQYF. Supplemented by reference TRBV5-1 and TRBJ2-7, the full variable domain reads KAGVTQTPRYLIKTRGQQVTLSCSPISGHRSVSWYQQTPGQGLQFLFEYFSETQRNKGNFPGRFSGRQFSNSRSEMNVSTLELGDSALYLCASSHFSGGLKEQYFGPGTRLTVT.

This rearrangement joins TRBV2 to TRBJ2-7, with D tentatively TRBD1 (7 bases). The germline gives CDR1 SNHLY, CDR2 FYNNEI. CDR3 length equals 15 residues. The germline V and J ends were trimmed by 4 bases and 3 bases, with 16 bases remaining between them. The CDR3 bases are TGTGCCAGCAGTGGAATTGGAGGGGGCGGCTACGAGCAGTACTTC. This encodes CASSGIGGGGYEQYF.

CDR3 sequence (DNA): TGTGCCAGCAGCCCAGGACTAGCGGGAGTCGGCGAGCAGTACTTC. It specifies CASSPGLAGVGEQYF. V and J are TRBV11-2 and TRBJ2-7; 13 nucleotides line up with TRBD2. V shed 5 bases and J 6 bases; nucleotides not matched to a gene: 7. CDR1 is SGHAT and CDR2 is FQNNGV in the germline V gene. This CDR3 contains 15 residues. Full variable domain (missing parts from reference TRBV11-2 and TRBJ2-7): EAGVAQSPRYKIIEKRQSVAFWCNPISGHATLYWYQQILGQGPKLLIQFQNNGVVDDSQLPKDRFSAERLKGVDSTLKIQPAKLEDSAVYLCASSPGLAGVGEQYFGPGTRLTVT.

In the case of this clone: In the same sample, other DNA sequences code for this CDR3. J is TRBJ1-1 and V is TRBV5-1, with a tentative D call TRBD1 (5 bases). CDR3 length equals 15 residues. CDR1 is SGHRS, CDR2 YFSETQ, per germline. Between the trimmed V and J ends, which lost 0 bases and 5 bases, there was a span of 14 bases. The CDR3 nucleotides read TGCGCCAGCAGCTTGGAAGGGGTAATGGGTACTGAAGCTTTCTTT. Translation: CASSLEGVMGTEAFF.

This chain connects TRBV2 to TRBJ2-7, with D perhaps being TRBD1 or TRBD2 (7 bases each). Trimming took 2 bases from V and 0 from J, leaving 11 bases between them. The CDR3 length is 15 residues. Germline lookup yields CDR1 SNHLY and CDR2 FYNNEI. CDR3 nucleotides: TGTGCCAGCAGTGAATTCAGGGGGGGCTCCTACGAGCAGTACTTC. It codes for CASSEFRGGSYEQYF.

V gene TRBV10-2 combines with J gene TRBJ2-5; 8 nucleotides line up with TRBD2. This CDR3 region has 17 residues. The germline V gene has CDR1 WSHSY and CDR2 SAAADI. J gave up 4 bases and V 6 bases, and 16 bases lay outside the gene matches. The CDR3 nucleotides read TGCGCCAGCAGACTCAAAGGACTAGCCATGAGTATAGAGACCCAGTACTTC. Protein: CASRLKGLAMSIETQYF.

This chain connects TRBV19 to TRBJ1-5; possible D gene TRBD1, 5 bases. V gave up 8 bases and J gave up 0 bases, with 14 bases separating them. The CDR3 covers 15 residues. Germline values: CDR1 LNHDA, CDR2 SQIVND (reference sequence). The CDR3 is CASRDGTVSNQPQHF. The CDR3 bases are TGTGCCAGTCGAGACGGGACCGTTAGCAATCAGCCCCAGCATTTT.

The DNA for the CDR3 is TGTGCCACCAGCACCTACAGGACCTCCGCTAGCGGGGCCACAGATACGCAGTATTTT. As protein: CATSTYRTSASGATDTQYF. The rearrangement links TRBV15 to TRBJ2-3, with TRBD2 identical over 9 bases. The CDR3 is 19 amino acids. Germline assignment: CDR1 LNHNV and CDR2 YYDKDF (reference sequence). V lost 4 bases and J lost 2; bases outside the gene matches: 16.

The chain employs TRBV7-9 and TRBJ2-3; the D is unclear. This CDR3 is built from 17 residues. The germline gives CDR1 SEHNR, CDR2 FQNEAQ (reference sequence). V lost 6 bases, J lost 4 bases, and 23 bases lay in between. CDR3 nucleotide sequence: TGTGCCAGCAGAAATGTAGGCCGGAGTGGTAGAGCAGATACGCAGTATTTT. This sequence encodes CASRNVGRSGRADTQYF.

CDR3: CASSLVPGTTYEQYF. The CDR3, as DNA: TGTGCCAGCAGCTTAGTCCCGGGAACCACTTACGAGCAGTACTTC. This chain uses TRBV7-2 with TRBJ2-7; D may be TRBD2 (5 bases). Trimming removed 1 base at V and 4 bases at J, with 14 bases between. The germline V gene encodes CDR1 SGHTA and CDR2 FQGNSA. The CDR3 has 15 residues.

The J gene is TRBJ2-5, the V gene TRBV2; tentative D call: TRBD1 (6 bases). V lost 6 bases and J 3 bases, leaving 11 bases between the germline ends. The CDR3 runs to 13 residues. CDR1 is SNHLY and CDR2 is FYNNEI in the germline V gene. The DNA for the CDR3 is TGTGCCAGCAGAACCGGGACAAAAGAGACCCAGTACTTC. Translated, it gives CASRTGTKETQYF. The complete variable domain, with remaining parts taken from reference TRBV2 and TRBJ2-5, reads EPEVTQTPSHQVTQMGQEVILRCVPISNHLYFYWYRQILGQKVEFLVSFYNNEISEKSEIFDDQFSVERPDGSNFTLKIRSTKLEDSAMYFCASRTGTKETQYFGPGTRLLVL.

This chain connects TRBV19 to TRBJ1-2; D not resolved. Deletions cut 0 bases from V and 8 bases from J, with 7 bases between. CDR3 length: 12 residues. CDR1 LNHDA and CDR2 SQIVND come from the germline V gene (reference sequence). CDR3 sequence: CASSIEPKGYTF. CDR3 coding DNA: TGTGCCAGTAGTATAGAGCCTAAGGGCTACACCTTC.

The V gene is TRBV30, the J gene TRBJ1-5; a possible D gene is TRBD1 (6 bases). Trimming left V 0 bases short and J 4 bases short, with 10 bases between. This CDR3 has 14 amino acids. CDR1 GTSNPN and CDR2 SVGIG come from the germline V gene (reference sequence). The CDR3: CAWSVGQRNQPQHF. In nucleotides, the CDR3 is TGTGCCTGGAGTGTCGGACAGAGGAATCAGCCCCAGCATTTT.

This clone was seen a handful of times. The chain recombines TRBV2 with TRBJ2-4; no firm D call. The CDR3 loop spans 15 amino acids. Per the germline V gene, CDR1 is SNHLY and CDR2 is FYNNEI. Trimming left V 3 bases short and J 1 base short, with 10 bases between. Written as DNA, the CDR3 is TGTGCCAGCAGTGATCCAGCTAGTGCCAAAAACATTCAGTACTTC. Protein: CASSDPASAKNIQYF.

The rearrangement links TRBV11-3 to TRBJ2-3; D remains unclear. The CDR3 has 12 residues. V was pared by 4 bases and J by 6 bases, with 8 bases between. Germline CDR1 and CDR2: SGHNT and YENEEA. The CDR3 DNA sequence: TGTGCCAGCAGCTCCTCCCCGGATACGCAGTATTTT. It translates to CASSSSPDTQYF.

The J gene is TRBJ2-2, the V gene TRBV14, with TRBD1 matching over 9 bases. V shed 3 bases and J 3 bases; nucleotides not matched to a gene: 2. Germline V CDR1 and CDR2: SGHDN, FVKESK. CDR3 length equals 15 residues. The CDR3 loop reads CASSQTGGHTGELFF. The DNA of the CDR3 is TGTGCCAGCAGCCAGACAGGGGGTCACACCGGGGAGCTGTTTTTT.

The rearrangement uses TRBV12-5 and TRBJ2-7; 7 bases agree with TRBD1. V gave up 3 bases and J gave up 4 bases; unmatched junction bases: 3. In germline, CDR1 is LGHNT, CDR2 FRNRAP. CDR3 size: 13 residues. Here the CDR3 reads CASGFGRGYEQYF. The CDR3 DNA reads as TGTGCTAGTGGTTTCGGCAGGGGGTACGAGCAGTACTTC.

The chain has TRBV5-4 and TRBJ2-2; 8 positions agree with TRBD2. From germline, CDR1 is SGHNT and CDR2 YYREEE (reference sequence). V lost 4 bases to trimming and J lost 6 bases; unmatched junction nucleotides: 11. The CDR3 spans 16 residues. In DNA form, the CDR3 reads TGTGCCAGCAGCCGGGAGGCGGGAGGACCGCCCGGGGAGCTGTTTTTT. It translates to CASSREAGGPPGELFF.

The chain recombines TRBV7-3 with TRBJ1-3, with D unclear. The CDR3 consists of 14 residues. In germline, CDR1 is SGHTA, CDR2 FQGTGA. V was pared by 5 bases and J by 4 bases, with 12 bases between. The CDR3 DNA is TGTGCCAGCAGCGATACCGGGGAGGGAAACACCATATATTTT. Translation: CASSDTGEGNTIYF.

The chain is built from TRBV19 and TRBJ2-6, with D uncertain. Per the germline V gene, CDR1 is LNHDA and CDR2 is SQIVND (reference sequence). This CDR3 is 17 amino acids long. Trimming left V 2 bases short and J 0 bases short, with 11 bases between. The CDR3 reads CASSIPGVISGANVLTF. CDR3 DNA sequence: TGTGCCAGTAGTATACCGGGTGTTATCTCTGGGGCCAACGTCCTGACTTTC. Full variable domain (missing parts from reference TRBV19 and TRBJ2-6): DGGITQSPKYLFRKEGQNVTLSCEQNLNHDAMYWYRQDPGQGLRLIYYSQIVNDFQKGDIAEGYSVSREKKESFPLTVTSAQKNPTAFYLCASSIPGVISGANVLTFGAGSRLTVL.

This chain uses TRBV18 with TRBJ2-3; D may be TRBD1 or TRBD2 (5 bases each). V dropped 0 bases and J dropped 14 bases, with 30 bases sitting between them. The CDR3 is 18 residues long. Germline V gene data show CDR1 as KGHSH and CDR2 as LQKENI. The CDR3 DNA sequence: TGTGCCAGCTCACCACCTGTCGAGGCTGGGGGAAGGTGGTCGTGGCGGTATTTT. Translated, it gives CASSPPVEAGGRWSWRYF.

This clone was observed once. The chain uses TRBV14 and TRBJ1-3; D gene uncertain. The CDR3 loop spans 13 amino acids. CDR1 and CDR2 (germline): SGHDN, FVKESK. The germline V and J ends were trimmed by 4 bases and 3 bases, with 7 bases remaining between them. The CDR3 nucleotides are TGTGCCAGCAGCCCTCGGGTTGGAAACACCATATATTTT. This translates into CASSPRVGNTIYF.

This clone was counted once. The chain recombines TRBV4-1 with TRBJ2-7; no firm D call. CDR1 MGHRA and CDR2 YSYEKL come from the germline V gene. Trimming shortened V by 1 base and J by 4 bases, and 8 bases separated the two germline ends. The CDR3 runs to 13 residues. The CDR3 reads CASSQVYRYEQYF. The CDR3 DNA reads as TGCGCCAGCAGCCAAGTCTATCGTTACGAGCAGTACTTC.